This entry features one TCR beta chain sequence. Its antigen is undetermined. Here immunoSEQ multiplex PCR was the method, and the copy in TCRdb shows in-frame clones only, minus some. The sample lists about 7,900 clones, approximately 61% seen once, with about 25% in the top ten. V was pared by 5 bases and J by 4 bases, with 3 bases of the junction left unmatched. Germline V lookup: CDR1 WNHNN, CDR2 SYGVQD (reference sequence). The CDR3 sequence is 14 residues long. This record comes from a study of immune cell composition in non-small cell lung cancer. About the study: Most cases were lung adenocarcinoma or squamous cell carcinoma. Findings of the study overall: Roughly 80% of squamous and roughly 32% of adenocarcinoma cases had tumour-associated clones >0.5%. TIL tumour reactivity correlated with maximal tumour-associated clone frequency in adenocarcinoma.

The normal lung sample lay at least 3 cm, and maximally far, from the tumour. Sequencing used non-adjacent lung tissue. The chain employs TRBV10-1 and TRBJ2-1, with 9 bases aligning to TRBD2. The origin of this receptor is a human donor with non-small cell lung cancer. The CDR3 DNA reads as TGCGCCAGCAGTACTAGCGGGCGGTACAATGAGCAGTTCTTC. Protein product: CASSTSGRYNEQFF.